What follows describes a single T cell receptor beta chain. Those enrolled in Seattle joined during active infection and were followed longitudinally afterward. The data were produced by immunoSEQ multiplex PCR, yet TCRdb's version contains in-frame clones alone and is incomplete. The profile covers 290,000 or so clones, with approximately 90% appearing a single time and around 2% taken by the ten largest. The data were obtained in a study of blood T cell repertoires in COVID-19. About the research overall: Samples came from the United States, Italy and Spain, spanning acute and convalescent COVID-19.

The CDR3 totals 14 residues. Germline V gene data show CDR1 as SGHNT and CDR2 as YYREEE (reference sequence). Deletions cut 0 bases from V and 4 bases from J, with 10 bases between. The TCR originated in a woman aged 25 to 45 with COVID-19, enrolled during active disease. The chain combines TRBV5-4 with TRBJ1-2; D might be TRBD1 (5 bases). Sequenced: peripheral blood. The CDR3 sequence: CASSLGGGTYGYTF. The DNA for the CDR3 is TGTGCCAGCAGCTTGGGGGGGGGAACCTATGGCTACACCTTC.